This T cell receptor beta chain was sequenced in a study of T cells in localized non-small cell lung cancer. The protocol was immunoSEQ multiplex PCR, while the TCRdb copy is restricted to in-frame clones and leaves out a portion. The data contain 70,000 to 95,000 clones, roughly 88% of them singletons. This clone has only one observation. Germline V gene data show CDR1 as SGHRS and CDR2 as YFSETQ. The CDR3 contains 14 residues. Between the trimmed V and J ends, which lost 0 bases and 3 bases, there was a span of 8 bases. The clonotype was recovered from a woman aged 35 to 75 with stage II squamous cell lung carcinoma. This specimen consisted of PBMCs, obtained before any cancer treatment. The genes are TRBV5-1 and TRBJ2-3; no definite D call. CDR3 in amino acids: CASSLGGRTDTQYF. CDR3 nucleotides: TGCGCCAGCAGCTTGGGTGGTAGGACAGATACGCAGTATTTT.